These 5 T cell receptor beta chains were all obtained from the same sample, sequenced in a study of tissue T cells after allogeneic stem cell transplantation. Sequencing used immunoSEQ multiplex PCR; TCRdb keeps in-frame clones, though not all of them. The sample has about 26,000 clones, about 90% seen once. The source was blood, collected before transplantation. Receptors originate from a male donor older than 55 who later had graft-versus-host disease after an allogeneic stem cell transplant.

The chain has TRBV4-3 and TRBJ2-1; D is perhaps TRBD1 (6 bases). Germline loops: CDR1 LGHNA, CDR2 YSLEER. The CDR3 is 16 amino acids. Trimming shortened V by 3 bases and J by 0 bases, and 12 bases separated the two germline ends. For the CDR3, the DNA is TGCGCCAGCAGCCAGGAAACAGGGAGCTCCTACAATGAGCAGTTCTTC. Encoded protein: CASSQETGSSYNEQFF.

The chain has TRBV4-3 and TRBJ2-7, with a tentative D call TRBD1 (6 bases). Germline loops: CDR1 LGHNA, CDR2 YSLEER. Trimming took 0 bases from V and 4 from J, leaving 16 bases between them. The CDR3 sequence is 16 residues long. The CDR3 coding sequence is TGCGCCAGCAGCCAAGATATTGGTACAGGGAGATACGAGCAGTACTTC. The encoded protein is CASSQDIGTGRYEQYF.

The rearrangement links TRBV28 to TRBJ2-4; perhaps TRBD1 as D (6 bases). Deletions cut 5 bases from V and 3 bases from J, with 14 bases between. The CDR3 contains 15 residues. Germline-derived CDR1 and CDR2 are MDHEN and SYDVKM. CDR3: CASSPQGSVKNIQYF. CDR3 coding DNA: TGTGCCAGCAGTCCCCAGGGGTCGGTCAAAAACATTCAGTACTTC.

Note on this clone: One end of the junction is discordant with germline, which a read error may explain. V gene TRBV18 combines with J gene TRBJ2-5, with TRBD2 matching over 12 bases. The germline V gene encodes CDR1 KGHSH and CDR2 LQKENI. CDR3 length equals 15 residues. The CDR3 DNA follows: TGTGCCAGCTCACGACTAGCGGGGGTTGAAGAGATCCAGTACTTC. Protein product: CASSRLAGVEEIQYF.

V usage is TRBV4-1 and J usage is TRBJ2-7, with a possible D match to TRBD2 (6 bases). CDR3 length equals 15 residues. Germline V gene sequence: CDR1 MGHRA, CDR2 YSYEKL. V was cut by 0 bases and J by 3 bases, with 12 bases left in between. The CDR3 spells CASSQDPGRFYEQYF. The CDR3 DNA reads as TGCGCCAGCAGCCAAGATCCAGGGAGGTTCTACGAGCAGTACTTC.